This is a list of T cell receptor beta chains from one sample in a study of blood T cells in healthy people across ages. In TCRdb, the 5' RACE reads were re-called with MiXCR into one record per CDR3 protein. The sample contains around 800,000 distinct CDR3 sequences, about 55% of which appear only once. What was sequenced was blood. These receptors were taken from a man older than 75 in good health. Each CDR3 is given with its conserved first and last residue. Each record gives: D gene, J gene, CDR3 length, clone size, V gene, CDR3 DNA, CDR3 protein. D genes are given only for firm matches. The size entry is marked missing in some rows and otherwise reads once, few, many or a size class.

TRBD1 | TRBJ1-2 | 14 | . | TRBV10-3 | TGTGCCATCAGCGACGGGACAGGGGTCGGAGGCTACACCTTC | CAISDGTGVGGYTF
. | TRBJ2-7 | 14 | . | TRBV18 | TGTGCCAGCTCACCACTGCAGGACACCCTCACGCAGTACTTC | CASSPLQDTLTQYF
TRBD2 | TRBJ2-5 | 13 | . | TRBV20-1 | TGCAGTCCGTCGGGTAGCGGGAGCAATGAGCAGTACTTC | CSPSGSGSNEQYF
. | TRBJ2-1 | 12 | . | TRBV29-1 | TGCAGCGTTCTGGGGGCTCGTCAGGAGCAGTTCTTC | CSVLGARQEQFF
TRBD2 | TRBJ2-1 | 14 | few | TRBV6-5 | TGTGCCAGCAGCCGGACTAGCGCCGGTCATGAGCAGTTCTTC | CASSRTSAGHEQFF
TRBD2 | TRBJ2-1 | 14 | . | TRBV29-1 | TGCAGCGTTGCTCGACTAGCGGGAGACAATGAGCAGTTCTTC | CSVARLAGDNEQFF
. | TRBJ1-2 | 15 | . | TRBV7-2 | TGTGCCAGCAGCTTCCCGGGACTCCCGAACGAGGGCTACACCTTC | CASSFPGLPNEGYTF
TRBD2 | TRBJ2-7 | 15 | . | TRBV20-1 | TGCAGTGCTAGGGCCAGCTTAGCGGGAGTCTACGAGCAGTACTTC | CSARASLAGVYEQYF
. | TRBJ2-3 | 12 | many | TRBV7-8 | TGTGCCAGCAGCTCGCCCCCAGATACGCAGTATTTT | CASSSPPDTQYF
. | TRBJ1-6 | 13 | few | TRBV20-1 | TGCAGTGCCGATAAGGCAGATAATTCACCCCTCCACTTT | CSADKADNSPLHF
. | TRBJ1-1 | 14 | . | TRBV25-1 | TGTGCCAGCAGTGGAGCAGGGAGAAACACTGGAGCTTTCTTT | CASSGAGRNTGAFF
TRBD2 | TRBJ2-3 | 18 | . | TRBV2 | TGTGCCAGCAGTGAAAGATCGGTGGTAGCGGGATTCAGGAATACGCAGTATTTT | CASSERSVVAGFRNTQYF
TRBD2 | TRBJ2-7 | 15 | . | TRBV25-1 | TGTGCCAGCAGTGAAGAGGCAGGGAGGGGTGACGAGCAGTACTTC | CASSEEAGRGDEQYF
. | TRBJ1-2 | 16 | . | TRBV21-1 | TGTGCCAGCAGCAAAGCCCAGGGCCCTTCTAACTATGGCTACACCTTC | CASSKAQGPSNYGYTF
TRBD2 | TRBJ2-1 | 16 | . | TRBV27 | TGTGCCAGCACGGGCCGACTAGCGGGAGCATACAATGAGCAGTTCTTC | CASTGRLAGAYNEQFF
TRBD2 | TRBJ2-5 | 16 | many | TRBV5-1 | TGCGCCAGCAGCAGGTACTCCGGGACTAGCGGAGGGGAGCAGTACTTC | CASSRYSGTSGGEQYF
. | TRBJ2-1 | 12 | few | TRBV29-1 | TGCAGCGTTGGATTGGAGTACAATGAGCAGTTCTTC | CSVGLEYNEQFF
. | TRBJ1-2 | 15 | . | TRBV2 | TGTGCCAGCAGCAAGACAGGCACCCTGGGGTATGGCTACACCTTC | CASSKTGTLGYGYTF
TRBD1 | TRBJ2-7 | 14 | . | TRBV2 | TGTGCCAGCATGCGGGACAGGGCGGCCTACGAGCAGTACTTC | CASMRDRAAYEQYF
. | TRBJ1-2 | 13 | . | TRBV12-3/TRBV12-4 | TGTGCCAGCGTTCTCAGGGGTATTGGTGGCTACACCTTC | CASVLRGIGGYTF
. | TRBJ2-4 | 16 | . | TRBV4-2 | TGTGCCAGCAGCCCCACAGGGCCTTCTGCCAAAAACATTCAGTACTTC | CASSPTGPSAKNIQYF
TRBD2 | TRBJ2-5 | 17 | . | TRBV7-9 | TGTGCCAGCAGCTTAGGCACTAGCGGGCAGTACCAAGAGACCCAGTACTTC | CASSLGTSGQYQETQYF
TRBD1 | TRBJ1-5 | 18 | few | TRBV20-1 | TGCAGTGCTAGCTCACAGGGGGGAGGGAAATATAGCAATCAGCCCCAGCATTTT | CSASSQGGGKYSNQPQHF
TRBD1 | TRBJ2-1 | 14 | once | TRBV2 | TGTGCCAGCAGTGAGCAGCAGGGGGCTGGGGAGCAGTTCTTC | CASSEQQGAGEQFF
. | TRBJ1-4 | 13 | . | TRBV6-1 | TGTGCCAGCAGTGGGGGCGCGGATGAAAAACTGTTTTTT | CASSGGADEKLFF
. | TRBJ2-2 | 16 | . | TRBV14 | TGTGCCAGCAGCCAAGGGCTATCGGTTAACACCGGGGAGCTGTTTTTT | CASSQGLSVNTGELFF
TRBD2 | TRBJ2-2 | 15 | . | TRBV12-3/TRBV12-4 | TGTGCCAGCAGCACTAGCGGGAGTCTGACCGGGGAGCTGTTTTTT | CASSTSGSLTGELFF
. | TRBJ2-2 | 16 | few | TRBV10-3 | TGTGCCATCAGTGAGTCGCCAGGGTCGACCACCGGGGAGCTGTTTTTT | CAISESPGSTTGELFF
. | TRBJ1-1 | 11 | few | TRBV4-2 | TGTGCCAGCAGCCCGGGCGGGAAAGCTTTCTTT | CASSPGGKAFF
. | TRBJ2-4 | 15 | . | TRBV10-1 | TGCGCCAGCAGTGAGTCAAGGCAAGCCAAAAACATTCAGTACTTC | CASSESRQAKNIQYF
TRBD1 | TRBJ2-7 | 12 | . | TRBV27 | TGTGCCAGCAGTCCCCGACAGGGAGAGCAGTACTTC | CASSPRQGEQYF
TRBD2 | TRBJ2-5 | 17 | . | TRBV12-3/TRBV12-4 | TGTGCCAGCAGTCGTCCGGGACTAGCGGGAGGCGGGGAGACCCAGTACTTC | CASSRPGLAGGGETQYF
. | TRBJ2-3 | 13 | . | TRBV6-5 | TGTGCCAGCAGGCCCCCGGGGGGCAGATACGCGTATTTT | CASRPPGGRYAYF
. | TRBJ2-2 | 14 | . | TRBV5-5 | TGTGCCAGCAAAGCGTTGCGGAACACCGGGGAGCTGTTTTTT | CASKALRNTGELFF
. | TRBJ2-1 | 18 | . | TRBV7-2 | TGTGCCAGCAGCCCGCCCCCCCGGGACTGGAGCTCCTACAATGAGCAGTTCTTC | CASSPPPRDWSSYNEQFF
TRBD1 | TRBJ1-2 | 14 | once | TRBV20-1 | TGCAGTGCTAGATCCGGGACAGGCAACTATGGCTACACCTTC | CSARSGTGNYGYTF
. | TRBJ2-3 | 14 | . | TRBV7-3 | TGTGCCAGCAGCTTAATCGGCGGCCCAGATACGCAGTATTTT | CASSLIGGPDTQYF
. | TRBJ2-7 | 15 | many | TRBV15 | TGTGCCACCAGCAGAGACGGGACGAAAAACTACGAGCAGTACTTC | CATSRDGTKNYEQYF
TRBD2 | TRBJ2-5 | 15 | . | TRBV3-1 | TGTGCCAGCAGCTCCGGGACTAGCGTAGCCAATGAGCAGTACTTC | CASSSGTSVANEQYF